Listed here are 25 T cell receptor beta chains from one sample, sequenced in a study of T-cell memory formation after mild COVID-19. TCRdb passed the 5' RACE reads through MiXCR, listing each CDR3 protein once. The repertoire holds about 360,000 distinct CDR3 sequences, about 15% seen once, with 22% in the top ten. The sequenced sample was PBMCs or a T cell subset sorted from them (not recorded which). Every receptor here comes from a young man who had mild COVID-19 (a few samples of this study predate the infection). Cell type and time point are not known.

This clonotype was picked up a small number of times. V is TRBV30 and J is TRBJ2-7; 7 positions match TRBD1. There are 14 residues in the CDR3. V lost 1 base, J lost 0 bases, and 3 bases stayed unmatched. The germline V gene encodes CDR1 GTSNPN and CDR2 SVGIG (reference sequence). CDR3 region: CAWSAGQASYEQYF. The CDR3 DNA reads TGTGCCTGGAGTGCAGGACAGGCCTCCTACGAGCAGTACTTC.

The chain employs TRBV7-9 and TRBJ2-5; 8 bases are a match to TRBD2. CDR3 size: 14 residues. Looked up from germline, CDR1 is SEHNR and CDR2 is FQNEAQ (reference sequence). The ends lost 7 bases at V and 2 bases at J; junction bases unmatched: 6. DNA for the CDR3: TGTGCCAGCACCGGGGGGGCAGGACAAGAGACCCAGTACTTC. Translation gives CASTGGAGQETQYF.

This clonotype was counted many times. V and J are TRBV7-2 and TRBJ1-5; TRBD1 is a possible D gene (5 bases). The CDR3 sequence is 14 residues long. Germline V gives CDR1 SGHTA, CDR2 FQGNSA. The V and J ends lost 8 bases and 5 bases respectively, with 16 bases between them. The CDR3 reads CASAPQGTHQPQHF. CDR3 coding DNA: TGTGCCAGCGCCCCCCAGGGAACCCATCAGCCCCAGCATTTT. Complete variable domain (other parts from reference TRBV7-2 and TRBJ1-5): GAGVSQSPSNKVTEKGKDVELRCDPISGHTALYWYRQSLGQGLEFLIYFQGNSAPDKSGLPSDRFSAERTGGSVSTLTIQRTQQEDSAVYLCASAPQGTHQPQHFGDGTRLSIL.

The chain employs TRBV12-5 and TRBJ2-2, with TRBD1 matching over 9 bases. Per germline, CDR1 LGHNT and CDR2 FRNRAP. Unmatched junction bases numbered 4, after V lost 3 bases and J lost 2 bases. The CDR3 is 16 amino acids. In nucleotides, the CDR3 is TGTGCTAGTGGTTTTATGACAGGGGGTAACACCGGGGAGCTGTTTTTT. Protein sequence: CASGFMTGGNTGELFF. The full variable domain, rest sourced from reference TRBV12-5 and TRBJ2-2, is DARVTQTPRHKVTEMGQEVTMRCQPILGHNTVFWYRQTMMQGLELLAYFRNRAPLDDSGMPKDRFSAEMPDATLATLKIQPSEPRDSAVYFCASGFMTGGNTGELFFGEGSRLTVL.

This clonotype has a handful of counts. The DNA for the CDR3 is TGTGCCAGCACACCAGGGATGGTACGCACTGAAGCTTTCTTT. Translating gives CASTPGMVRTEAFF. The V call is TRBV28, the J call TRBJ1-1; possibly TRBD1 for D (5 bases). V was trimmed by 7 bases and J by 4 bases, leaving 16 bases between them. The length of the CDR3 is 14 residues. CDR1 is MDHEN, CDR2 SYDVKM, per germline.

This clonotype was observed a handful of times. The chain couples TRBV2 to TRBJ1-6, with D unclear. Germline V CDR1 and CDR2: SNHLY, FYNNEI. Trimming took 8 bases from V and 0 from J, leaving 5 bases between them. This CDR3 spans 13 amino acids. This chain's CDR3 is CASLDSYNSPLHF. DNA of the CDR3: TGTGCCAGCCTGGACTCCTATAATTCACCCCTCCACTTT.

This clonotype was counted many times. The chain couples TRBV13 to TRBJ2-2, with D uncertain. With 5 bases removed from V and 6 bases from J, the gap between germline ends came to 13 bases. In germline, CDR1 is PRHDT, CDR2 FYEKMQ (reference sequence). The CDR3 loop spans 14 amino acids. Here the CDR3 reads CASSPGGMPGELFF. CDR3 sequence (DNA): TGTGCCAGCAGCCCCGGTGGGATGCCCGGGGAGCTGTTTTTT.

This chain links TRBV4-1 with TRBJ1-1; perhaps TRBD1 as D (5 bases). In germline, CDR1 is MGHRA, CDR2 YSYEKL. The CDR3 is 13 amino acids. With 10 bases removed from V and 0 bases from J, the gap between germline ends came to 12 bases. The CDR3 reads CATQGTMNTEAFF. The CDR3 DNA reads TGCGCCACTCAGGGTACAATGAACACTGAAGCTTTCTTT.

With respect to this clonotype: Its ends do not fully match the called genes, so a read error is possible. The chain couples TRBV4-3 to TRBJ2-3, with a possible D match to TRBD2 (5 bases). Germline assignment: CDR1 LGHNA and CDR2 YSLEER. The CDR3 extends over 16 amino acids. The CDR3 protein is CASSQESWPSIDTQYF. The CDR3 DNA is TGCGCCAGCAGCCAAGAGAGTTGGCCTAGCATAGATACGCAGTATTTT.

This clonotype was recorded at least ten times. V gene TRBV6-6 combines with J gene TRBJ2-1; a possible D gene is TRBD1 (7 bases). This CDR3 region has 14 residues. The germline gives CDR1 MNHNY, CDR2 SVGAGI (reference sequence). The V end lost 0 bases, the J end lost 7 bases, and 10 bases lay between the germline ends. CDR3 sequence (DNA): TGTGCCAGCAGTTACTCCAGGGGGGATAATGAGCAGTTCTTC. This sequence encodes CASSYSRGDNEQFF.

The V and J genes are TRBV24-1 and TRBJ2-4; D unclear. Germline V gives CDR1 KGHDR, CDR2 SFDVKD. V lost 9 bases and J 6 bases, leaving 11 bases between the germline ends. CDR3 size: 12 residues. CDR3 bases: TGTGCCACCTTCTGGGCCCTAAACATTCAGTACTTC. It specifies CATFWALNIQYF.

This clonotype appeared many times. The rearrangement links TRBV3-1 to TRBJ2-7, with a possible D match to TRBD1 (5 bases). V was shortened by 6 bases and J by 3 bases, with 12 bases between the two germline ends. CDR1 and CDR2 from the germline V gene are LGHDT and YNNKEL (reference sequence). The CDR3 spans 13 residues. CDR3 residues: CASRGIGVYEQYF. The CDR3 DNA sequence: TGTGCCAGCAGGGGGATAGGGGTCTACGAGCAGTACTTC.

This clonotype was observed a handful of times. The J gene is TRBJ2-5, the V gene TRBV15; D perhaps matches TRBD1 (5 bases). The V end was cut by 2 bases, the J end by 5 bases, with 15 bases between. The CDR3 length is 15 residues. In germline, CDR1 is LNHNV, CDR2 YYDKDF (reference sequence). CDR3 loop: CATSRSMGLGETQYF. The CDR3 DNA follows: TGTGCCACCAGCAGATCGATGGGGCTTGGCGAGACCCAGTACTTC.

The chain recombines TRBV7-9 with TRBJ2-7; possible D gene TRBD1, 6 bases. Trimming left V 4 bases short and J 2 bases short, with 15 bases between. CDR1 is SEHNR and CDR2 is FQNEAQ in the germline V gene (reference sequence). There are 15 residues in the CDR3. The CDR3 here is CASSWGQGKPYEQYF. CDR3 bases: TGTGCCAGCAGCTGGGGGCAGGGGAAACCCTACGAGCAGTACTTC.

The chain employs TRBV7-3 and TRBJ2-3, with 10 positions matching TRBD2. Germline CDR1 is SGHTA and CDR2 is FQGTGA. Trimming cost V 3 bases and J 2 bases; bases outside gene matches: 5. The CDR3 covers 16 residues. The CDR3 region is CASSLTSGYNTDTQYF. The CDR3 DNA sequence: TGTGCCAGCAGCTTGACTAGCGGGTATAACACAGATACGCAGTATTTT.

This clonotype was detected a few times. The V gene is TRBV11-2, the J gene TRBJ2-5; no clear D gene. Germline CDR1 reads SGHAT; CDR2 reads FQNNGV. V gave up 3 bases and J gave up 4 bases, with 15 bases separating them. The CDR3 is 15 amino acids. The CDR3 region is CASSFQPRPGETQYF. In nucleotides, the CDR3 is TGTGCCAGCAGCTTCCAGCCCCGACCGGGAGAGACCCAGTACTTC.

This clonotype showed up just a few times. This sequence joins TRBV20-1 and TRBJ1-2; D may be TRBD1 (6 bases). V was pared by 6 bases and J by 4 bases, with 21 bases between. Germline CDR1 is DFQATT and CDR2 is SNEGSKA (reference sequence). This CDR3 is built from 15 residues. Written as DNA, the CDR3 is TGCAGTGCCGTCCCGGGACAATTCCGAGGCTATGGCTACACCTTC. This translates into CSAVPGQFRGYGYTF.

This clonotype showed up just a few times. The CDR3 region has the DNA TGTGCCAGCAGTTACTCGAAGCAGCAAGGGTACGAGACCCAGTACTTC. Its translation: CASSYSKQQGYETQYF. The V and J genes are TRBV6-5 and TRBJ2-5, with D hard to call. V was shortened by 0 bases and J by 5 bases, with 16 bases between the two germline ends. Germline V gives CDR1 MNHEY, CDR2 SVGAGI. The length of the CDR3 is 16 residues.

The J gene is TRBJ2-1, the V gene TRBV11-3, with 9 bases lining up with TRBD2. Trimming removed 5 bases from V and 9 bases from J; junction bases left unmatched: 11. Germline V gives CDR1 SGHNT, CDR2 YENEEA. The CDR3 is 15 residues long. The DNA of the CDR3 is TGTGCCAGCAGCCCTACCGGGACTAGCCCCGGTGAGCAGTTCTTC. This gives the protein CASSPTGTSPGEQFF.

V and J are TRBV9 and TRBJ1-1; no definite D call. V was clipped by 0 bases and J by 6 bases, with 9 bases between them. Looked up from germline, CDR1 is SGDLS and CDR2 is YYNGEE. The length of the CDR3 is 13 residues. The CDR3 DNA reads TGTGCCAGCAGCGTAGATTGGAGGGCTGAAGCTTTCTTT. Its translation is CASSVDWRAEAFF.

The chain has TRBV5-1 and TRBJ1-1, with 7 bases fitting TRBD1. This CDR3 spans 15 amino acids. CDR1 is SGHRS and CDR2 is YFSETQ in the germline V gene. J gave up 0 bases and V 4 bases, and 6 bases lay outside the gene matches. The CDR3 spells CASSIWDSLNTEAFF. For the CDR3, the DNA is TGCGCCAGCAGCATATGGGACAGTCTGAACACTGAAGCTTTCTTT.

The rearrangement links TRBV7-9 to TRBJ2-2; TRBD2 aligns across 8 bases. Germline V gene lookup returns CDR1 SEHNR and CDR2 FQNEAQ (reference sequence). V was clipped by 5 bases and J by 2 bases; unmatched bases: 13. The CDR3 runs 18 residues. Written as DNA, the CDR3 is TGTGCCAGCAGCCGTATAGCGGGGAGGAATTTAAACACCGGGGAGCTGTTTTTT. Translated, it gives CASSRIAGRNLNTGELFF.

This clonotype has only a few counts. The chain links TRBV4-3 to TRBJ1-6, with no clear D. Germline values: CDR1 LGHNA, CDR2 YSLEER. Trimming removed 4 bases at V and 3 bases at J, with 10 bases between. This CDR3 has 15 amino acids. The CDR3 DNA reads TGCGCCAGCAGCCCGCGGGTTTACTATAATTCACCCCTCCACTTT. It translates to CASSPRVYYNSPLHF.

As for this clonotype: An end of the junction does not agree with germline; a read error may underlie this. V and J are TRBV5-5 and TRBJ1-6, with D hard to call. The length of the CDR3 is 15 residues. The germline V gene encodes CDR1 SGHKS and CDR2 YYEKEE (reference sequence). This chain's CDR3 is CASSPRGRDNSPLRF. The CDR3 region has the DNA TGTGCCAGCAGCCCCCGCGGTAGGGATAATTCACCCCTCCGCTTT.

This chain connects TRBV5-1 to TRBJ2-7; a weak D match, TRBD2 (5 bases). V dropped 0 bases and J dropped 5 bases, with 12 bases sitting between them. Looked up from germline, CDR1 is SGHRS and CDR2 is YFSETQ. The CDR3 consists of 14 residues. The CDR3 DNA follows: TGCGCCAGCAGCTTGGGTTCCCCGGAGGACGAGCAGTACGTC. Translated: CASSLGSPEDEQYV.